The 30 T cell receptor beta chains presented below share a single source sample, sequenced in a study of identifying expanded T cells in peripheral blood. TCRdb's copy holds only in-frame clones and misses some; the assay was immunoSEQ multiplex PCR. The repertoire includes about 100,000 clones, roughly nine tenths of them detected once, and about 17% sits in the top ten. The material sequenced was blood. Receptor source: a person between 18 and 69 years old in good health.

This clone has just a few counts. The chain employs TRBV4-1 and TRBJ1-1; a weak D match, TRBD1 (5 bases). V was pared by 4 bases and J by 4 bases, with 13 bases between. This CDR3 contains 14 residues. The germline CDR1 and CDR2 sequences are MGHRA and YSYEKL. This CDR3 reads CASSPQVLRTEAFF. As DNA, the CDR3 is TGCGCCAGCAGCCCACAGGTGTTACGCACTGAAGCTTTCTTT.

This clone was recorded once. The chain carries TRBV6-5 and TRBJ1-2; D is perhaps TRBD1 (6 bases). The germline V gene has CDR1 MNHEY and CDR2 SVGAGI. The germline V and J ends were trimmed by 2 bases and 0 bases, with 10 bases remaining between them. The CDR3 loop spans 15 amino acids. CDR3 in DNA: TGTGCCAGCAGTTACCCGACAGGTTCTAACTATGGCTACACCTTC. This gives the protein CASSYPTGSNYGYTF.

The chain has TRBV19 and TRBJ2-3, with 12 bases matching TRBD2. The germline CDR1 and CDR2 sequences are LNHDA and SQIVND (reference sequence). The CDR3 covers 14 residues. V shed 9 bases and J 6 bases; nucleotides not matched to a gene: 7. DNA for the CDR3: TGTGCCAGCGGACTAGCGGGGTCCGGGGATACGCAGTATTTT. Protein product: CASGLAGSGDTQYF.

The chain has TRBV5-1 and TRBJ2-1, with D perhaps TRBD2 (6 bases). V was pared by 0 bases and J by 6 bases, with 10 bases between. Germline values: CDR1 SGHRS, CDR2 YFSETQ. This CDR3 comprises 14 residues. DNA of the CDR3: TGCGCCAGCAGCTTGGCCGGGACTCTCAATGAGCAGTTCTTC. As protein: CASSLAGTLNEQFF.

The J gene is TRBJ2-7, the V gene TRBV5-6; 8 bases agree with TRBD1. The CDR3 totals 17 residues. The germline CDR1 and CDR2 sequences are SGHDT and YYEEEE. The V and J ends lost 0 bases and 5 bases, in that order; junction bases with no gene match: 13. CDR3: CASSLVRTGRQGNEQYF. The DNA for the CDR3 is TGTGCCAGCAGCTTGGTTCGGACAGGGCGCCAAGGAAACGAGCAGTACTTC.

The CDR3 here is CASRGAQSSYNSPLHF. The CDR3 DNA is TGTGCCAGTAGAGGGGCACAAAGCTCCTATAATTCACCCCTCCACTTT. V usage is TRBV19 and J usage is TRBJ1-6; possibly TRBD1 for D (5 bases). Between the trimmed V and J ends, which lost 6 bases and 0 bases, there was a span of 12 bases. The CDR3 spans 16 residues. The germline CDR1 and CDR2 sequences are LNHDA and SQIVND (reference sequence). Supplemented by reference TRBV19 and TRBJ1-6, the full variable domain reads DGGITQSPKYLFRKEGQNVTLSCEQNLNHDAMYWYRQDPGQGLRLIYYSQIVNDFQKGDIAEGYSVSREKKESFPLTVTSAQKNPTAFYLCASRGAQSSYNSPLHFGNGTRLTVT.

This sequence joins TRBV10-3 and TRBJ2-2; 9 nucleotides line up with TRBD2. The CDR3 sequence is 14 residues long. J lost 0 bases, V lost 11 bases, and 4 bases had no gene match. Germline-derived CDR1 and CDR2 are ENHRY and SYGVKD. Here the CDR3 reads CAATSGSNTGELFF. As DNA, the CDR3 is TGTGCCGCGACTAGCGGTTCGAACACCGGGGAGCTGTTTTTT.

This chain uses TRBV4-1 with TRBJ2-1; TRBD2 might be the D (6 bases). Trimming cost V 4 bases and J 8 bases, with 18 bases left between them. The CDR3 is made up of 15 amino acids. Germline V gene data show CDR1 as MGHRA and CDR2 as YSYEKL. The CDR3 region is CASSPPLGLGDEQFF. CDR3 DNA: TGCGCCAGCAGCCCTCCGCTGGGACTCGGGGATGAGCAGTTCTTC.

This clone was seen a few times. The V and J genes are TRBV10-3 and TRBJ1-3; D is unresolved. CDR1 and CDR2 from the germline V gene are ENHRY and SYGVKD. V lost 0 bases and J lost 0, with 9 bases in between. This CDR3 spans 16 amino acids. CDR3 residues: CAISESGTLSGNTIYF. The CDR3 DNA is TGTGCCATCAGTGAGTCTGGCACCCTCTCTGGAAACACCATATATTTT.

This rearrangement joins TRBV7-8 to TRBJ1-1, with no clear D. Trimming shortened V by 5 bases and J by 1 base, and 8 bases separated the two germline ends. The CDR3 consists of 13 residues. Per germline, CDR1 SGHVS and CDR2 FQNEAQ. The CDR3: CASSADSNTEAFF. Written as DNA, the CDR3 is TGTGCCAGCAGCGCCGATTCGAACACTGAAGCTTTCTTT.

In DNA form, the CDR3 reads TGCGCCAGCAGGCTAACAGGTTCAGATACGCAGTATTTT. Translating it yields CASRLTGSDTQYF. The V and J genes are TRBV4-3 and TRBJ2-3, with a weak D call TRBD1 (5 bases). In germline, CDR1 is LGHNA, CDR2 YSLEER. The CDR3 extends over 13 amino acids. Trimming shortened V by 6 bases and J by 4 bases, and 11 bases separated the two germline ends.

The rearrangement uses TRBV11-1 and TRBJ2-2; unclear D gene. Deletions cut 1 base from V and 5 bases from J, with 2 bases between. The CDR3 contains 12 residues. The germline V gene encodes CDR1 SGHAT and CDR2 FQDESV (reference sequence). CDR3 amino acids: CASSLGTGELFF. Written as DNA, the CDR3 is TGTGCCAGCAGCTTAGGGACCGGGGAGCTGTTTTTT.

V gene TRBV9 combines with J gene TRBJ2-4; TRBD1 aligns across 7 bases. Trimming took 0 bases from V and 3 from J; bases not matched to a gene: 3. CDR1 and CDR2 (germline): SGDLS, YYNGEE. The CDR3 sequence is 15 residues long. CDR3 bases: TGTGCCAGCAGCGTAGGTGGACAGGTCAAAAACATTCAGTACTTC. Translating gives CASSVGGQVKNIQYF.

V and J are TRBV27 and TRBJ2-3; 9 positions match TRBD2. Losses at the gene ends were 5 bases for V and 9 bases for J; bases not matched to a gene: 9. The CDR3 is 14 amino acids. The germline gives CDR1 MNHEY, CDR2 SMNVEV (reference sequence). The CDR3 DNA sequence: TGTGCCAGCAGTCCGGGACTAGCCCCCCAGACGCAGTATTTT. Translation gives CASSPGLAPQTQYF.

In DNA, the CDR3 is TGTGCCAGCAACCCCCAGGGGATTGGCGCTGAAGCTTTCTTT. Residues: CASNPQGIGAEAFF. The rearrangement uses TRBV7-2 and TRBJ1-1, with D possibly being TRBD1 (6 bases). CDR3 length: 14 residues. The V end lost 7 bases, the J end lost 6 bases, and 18 bases lay between the germline ends. Germline V gives CDR1 SGHTA, CDR2 FQGNSA.

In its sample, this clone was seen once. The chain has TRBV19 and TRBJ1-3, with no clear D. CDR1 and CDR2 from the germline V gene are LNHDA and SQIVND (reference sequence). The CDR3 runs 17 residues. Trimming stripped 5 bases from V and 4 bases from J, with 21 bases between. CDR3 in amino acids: CASSPPPWKGVGNTIYF. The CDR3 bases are TGTGCCAGTAGTCCTCCCCCCTGGAAAGGAGTGGGAAACACCATATATTTT.

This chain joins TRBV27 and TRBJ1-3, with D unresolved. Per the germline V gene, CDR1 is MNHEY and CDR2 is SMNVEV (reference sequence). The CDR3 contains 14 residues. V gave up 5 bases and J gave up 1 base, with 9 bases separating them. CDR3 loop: CASSPRISGNTIYF. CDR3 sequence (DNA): TGTGCCAGCAGTCCGCGGATATCTGGAAACACCATATATTTT.

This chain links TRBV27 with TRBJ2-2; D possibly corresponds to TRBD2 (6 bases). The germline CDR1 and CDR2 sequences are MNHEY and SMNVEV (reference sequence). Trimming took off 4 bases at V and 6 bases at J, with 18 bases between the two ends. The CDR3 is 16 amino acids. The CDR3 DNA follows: TGTGCCAGCAGTTCCCTCGGTAGCGGTGACGCCGGGGAGCTGTTTTTT. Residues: CASSSLGSGDAGELFF.

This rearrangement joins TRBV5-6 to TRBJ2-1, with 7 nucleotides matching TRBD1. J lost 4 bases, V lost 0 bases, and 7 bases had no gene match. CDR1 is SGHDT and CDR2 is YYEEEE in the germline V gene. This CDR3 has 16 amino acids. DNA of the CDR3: TGTGCCAGCAGCTTGGAAGGGGGCTCGGGGTACAATGAGCAGTTCTTC. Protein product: CASSLEGGSGYNEQFF.

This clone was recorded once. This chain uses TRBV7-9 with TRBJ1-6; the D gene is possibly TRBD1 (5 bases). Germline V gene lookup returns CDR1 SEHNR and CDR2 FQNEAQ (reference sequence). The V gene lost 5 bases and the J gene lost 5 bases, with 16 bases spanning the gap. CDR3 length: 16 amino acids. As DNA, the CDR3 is TGTGCCAGCAGCCATGGGAGGGGCCAGGATAATTCACCCCTCCACTTT. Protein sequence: CASSHGRGQDNSPLHF.

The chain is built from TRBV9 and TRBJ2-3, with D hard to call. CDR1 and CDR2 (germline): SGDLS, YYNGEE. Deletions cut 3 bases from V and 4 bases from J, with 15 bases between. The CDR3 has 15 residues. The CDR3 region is CASSGWPQTSDTQYF. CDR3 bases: TGTGCCAGCAGCGGCTGGCCTCAGACATCAGATACGCAGTATTTT.

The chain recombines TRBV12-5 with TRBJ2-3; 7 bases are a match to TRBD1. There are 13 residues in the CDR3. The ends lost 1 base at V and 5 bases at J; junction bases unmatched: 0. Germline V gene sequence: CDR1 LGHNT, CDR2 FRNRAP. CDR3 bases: TGTGCTAGTGGTTTGGGACAGGGAGATACGCAGTATTTT. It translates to CASGLGQGDTQYF.

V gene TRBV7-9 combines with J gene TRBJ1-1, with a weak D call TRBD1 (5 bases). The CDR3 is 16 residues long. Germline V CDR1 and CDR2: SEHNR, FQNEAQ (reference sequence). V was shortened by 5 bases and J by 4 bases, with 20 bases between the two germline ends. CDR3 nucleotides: TGTGCCAGCAGCCCACCACCCCAGGGAGGTCGCACTGAAGCTTTCTTT. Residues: CASSPPPQGGRTEAFF.

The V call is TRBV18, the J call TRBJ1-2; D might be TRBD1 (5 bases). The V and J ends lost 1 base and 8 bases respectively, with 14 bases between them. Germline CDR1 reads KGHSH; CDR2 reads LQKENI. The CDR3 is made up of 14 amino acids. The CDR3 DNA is TGTGCCAGCTCACCACTTCGGGGGGAGCGGGGCTACACCTTC. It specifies CASSPLRGERGYTF. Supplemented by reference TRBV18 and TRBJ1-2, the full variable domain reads NAGVMQNPRHLVRRRGQEARLRCSPMKGHSHVYWYRQLPEEGLKFMVYLQKENIIDESGMPKERFSAEFPKEGPSILRIQQVVRGDSAAYFCASSPLRGERGYTFGSGTRLTVV.

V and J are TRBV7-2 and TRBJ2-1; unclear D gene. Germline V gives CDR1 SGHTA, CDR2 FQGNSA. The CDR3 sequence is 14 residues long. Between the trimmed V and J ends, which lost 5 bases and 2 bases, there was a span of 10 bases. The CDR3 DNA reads TGTGCCAGCAGCCCTAATCAGGCCTACAATGAGCAGTTCTTC. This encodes CASSPNQAYNEQFF.

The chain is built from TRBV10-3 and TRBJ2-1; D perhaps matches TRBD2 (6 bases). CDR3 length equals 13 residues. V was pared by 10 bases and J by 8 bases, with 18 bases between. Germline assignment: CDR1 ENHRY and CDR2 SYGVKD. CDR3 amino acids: CATPGRRADEQFF. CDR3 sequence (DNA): TGTGCCACTCCCGGGAGACGGGCCGATGAGCAGTTCTTC.

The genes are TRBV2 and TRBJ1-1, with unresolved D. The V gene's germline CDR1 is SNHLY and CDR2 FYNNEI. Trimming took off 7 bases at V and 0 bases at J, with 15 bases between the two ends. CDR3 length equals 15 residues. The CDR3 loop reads CASTLVRMMNTEAFF. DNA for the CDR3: TGTGCCAGCACCCTGGTACGGATGATGAACACTGAAGCTTTCTTT.

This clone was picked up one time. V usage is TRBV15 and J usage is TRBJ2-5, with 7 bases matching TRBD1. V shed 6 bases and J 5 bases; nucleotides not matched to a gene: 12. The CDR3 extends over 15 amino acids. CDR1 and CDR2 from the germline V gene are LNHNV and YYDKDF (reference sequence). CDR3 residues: CATRPDRVTWETQYF. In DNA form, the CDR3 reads TGTGCCACCAGACCAGACAGGGTTACGTGGGAGACCCAGTACTTC.

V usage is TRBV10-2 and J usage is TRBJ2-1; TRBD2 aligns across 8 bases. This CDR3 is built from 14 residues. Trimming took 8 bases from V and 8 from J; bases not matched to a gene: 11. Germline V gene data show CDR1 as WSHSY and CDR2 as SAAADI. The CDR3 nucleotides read TGCGCCAGCGCCTCTGCCGGGGGGGCGGATGAGCAGTTCTTC. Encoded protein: CASASAGGADEQFF.

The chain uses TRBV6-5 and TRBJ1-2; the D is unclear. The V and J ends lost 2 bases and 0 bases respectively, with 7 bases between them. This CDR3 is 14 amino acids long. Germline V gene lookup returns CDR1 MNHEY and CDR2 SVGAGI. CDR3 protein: CASSYEGTNYGYTF. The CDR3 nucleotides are TGTGCCAGCAGTTACGAGGGAACTAACTATGGCTACACCTTC.